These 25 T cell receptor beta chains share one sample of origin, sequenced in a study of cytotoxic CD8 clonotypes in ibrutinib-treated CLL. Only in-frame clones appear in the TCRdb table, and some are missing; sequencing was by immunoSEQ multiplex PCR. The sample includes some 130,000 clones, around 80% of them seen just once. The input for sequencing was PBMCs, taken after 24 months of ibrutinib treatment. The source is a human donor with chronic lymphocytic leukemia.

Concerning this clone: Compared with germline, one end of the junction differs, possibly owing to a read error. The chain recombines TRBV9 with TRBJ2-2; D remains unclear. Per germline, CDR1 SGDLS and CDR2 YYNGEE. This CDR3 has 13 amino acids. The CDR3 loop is CASRVGNTGELFF. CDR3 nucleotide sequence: TGTGCCAGCAGGGTAGGGAACACCGGGGAGCTGTTTTTT.

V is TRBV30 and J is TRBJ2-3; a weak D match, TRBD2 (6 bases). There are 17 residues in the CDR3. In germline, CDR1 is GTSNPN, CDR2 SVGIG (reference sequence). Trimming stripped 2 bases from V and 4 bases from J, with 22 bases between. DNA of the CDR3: TGTGCCTGGAGTAACCTGGGGCAGGGAGGCCTCCCAGATACGCAGTATTTT. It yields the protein CAWSNLGQGGLPDTQYF.

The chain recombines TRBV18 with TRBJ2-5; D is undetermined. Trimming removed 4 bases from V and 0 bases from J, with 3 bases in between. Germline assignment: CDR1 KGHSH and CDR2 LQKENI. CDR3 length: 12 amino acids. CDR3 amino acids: CASSRYQETQYF. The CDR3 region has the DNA TGTGCCAGCTCACGGTACCAAGAGACCCAGTACTTC.

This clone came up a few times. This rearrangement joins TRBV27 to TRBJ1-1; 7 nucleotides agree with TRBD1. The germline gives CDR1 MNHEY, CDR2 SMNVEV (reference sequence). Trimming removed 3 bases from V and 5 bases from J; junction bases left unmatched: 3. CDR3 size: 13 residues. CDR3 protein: CASSFDRVTEAFF. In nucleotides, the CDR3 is TGTGCCAGCAGTTTCGACAGGGTTACTGAAGCTTTCTTT.

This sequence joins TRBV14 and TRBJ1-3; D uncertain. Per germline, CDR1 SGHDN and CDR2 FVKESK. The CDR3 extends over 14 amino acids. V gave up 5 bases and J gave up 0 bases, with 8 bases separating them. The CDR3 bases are TGTGCCAGCAGCTATGACCTCTCTGGAAACACCATATATTTT. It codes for CASSYDLSGNTIYF.

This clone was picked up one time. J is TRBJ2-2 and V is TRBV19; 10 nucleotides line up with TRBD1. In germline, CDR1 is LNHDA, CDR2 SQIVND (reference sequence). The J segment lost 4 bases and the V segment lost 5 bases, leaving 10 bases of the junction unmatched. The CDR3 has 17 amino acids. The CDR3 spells CASSARQGAPGTGELFF. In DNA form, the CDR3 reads TGTGCCAGTAGTGCACGACAGGGGGCGCCGGGCACCGGGGAGCTGTTTTTT.

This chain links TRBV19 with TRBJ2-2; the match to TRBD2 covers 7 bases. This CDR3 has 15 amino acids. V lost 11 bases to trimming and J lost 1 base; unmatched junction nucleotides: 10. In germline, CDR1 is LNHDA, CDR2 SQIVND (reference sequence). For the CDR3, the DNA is TGTGCCGCTCATCCCGGGGGGATGAACACCGGGGAGCTGTTTTTT. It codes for CAAHPGGMNTGELFF.

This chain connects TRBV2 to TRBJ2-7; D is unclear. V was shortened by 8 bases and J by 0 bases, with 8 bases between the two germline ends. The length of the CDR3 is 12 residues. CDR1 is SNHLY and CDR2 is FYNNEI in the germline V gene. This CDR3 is CASLQRSYEQYF. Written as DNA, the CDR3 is TGTGCCAGCTTGCAGCGCTCCTACGAGCAGTACTTC.

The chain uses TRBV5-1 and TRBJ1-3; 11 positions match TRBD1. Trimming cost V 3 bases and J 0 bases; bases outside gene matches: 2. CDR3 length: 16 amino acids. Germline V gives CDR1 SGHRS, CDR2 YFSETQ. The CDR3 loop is CASSWGQGDSGNTIYF. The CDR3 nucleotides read TGCGCCAGCAGCTGGGGACAGGGGGACTCTGGAAACACCATATATTTT.

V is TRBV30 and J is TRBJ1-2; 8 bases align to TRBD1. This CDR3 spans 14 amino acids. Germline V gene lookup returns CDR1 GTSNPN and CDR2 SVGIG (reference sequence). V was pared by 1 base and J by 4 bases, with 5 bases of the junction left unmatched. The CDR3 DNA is TGTGCCTGGAGTGCCGGACAGGGAGGCTATGGCTACACCTTC. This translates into CAWSAGQGGYGYTF.

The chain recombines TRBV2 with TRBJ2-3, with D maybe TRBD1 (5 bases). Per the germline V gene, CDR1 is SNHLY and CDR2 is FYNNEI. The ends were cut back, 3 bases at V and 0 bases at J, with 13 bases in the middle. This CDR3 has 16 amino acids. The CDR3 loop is CASSDTGVLSTDTQYF. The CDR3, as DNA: TGTGCCAGCAGTGATACAGGAGTCCTTAGCACAGATACGCAGTATTTT.

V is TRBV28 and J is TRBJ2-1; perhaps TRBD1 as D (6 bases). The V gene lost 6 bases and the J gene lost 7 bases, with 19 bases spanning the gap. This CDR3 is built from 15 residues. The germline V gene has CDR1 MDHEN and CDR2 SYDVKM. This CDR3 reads CASRGPRQAENEQFF. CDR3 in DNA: TGTGCCAGCAGGGGCCCAAGACAGGCCGAAAATGAGCAGTTCTTC.

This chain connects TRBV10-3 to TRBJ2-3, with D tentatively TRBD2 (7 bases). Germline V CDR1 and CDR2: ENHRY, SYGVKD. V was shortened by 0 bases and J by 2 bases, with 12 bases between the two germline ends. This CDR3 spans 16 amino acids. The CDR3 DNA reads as TGTGCCATCAGTGAGTCGACGGGGGGCCACACAGATACGCAGTATTTT. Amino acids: CAISESTGGHTDTQYF.

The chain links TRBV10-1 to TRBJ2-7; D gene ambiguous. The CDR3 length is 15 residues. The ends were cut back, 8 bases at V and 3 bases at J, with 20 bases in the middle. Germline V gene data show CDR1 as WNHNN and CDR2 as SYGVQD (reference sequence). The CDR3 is CASGRSPTLNYEQYF. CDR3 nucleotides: TGCGCCAGCGGTCGATCGCCGACCTTAAACTACGAGCAGTACTTC.

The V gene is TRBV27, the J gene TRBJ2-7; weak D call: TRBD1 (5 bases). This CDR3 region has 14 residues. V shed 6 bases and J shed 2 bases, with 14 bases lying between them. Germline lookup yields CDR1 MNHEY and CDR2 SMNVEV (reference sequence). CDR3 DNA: TGTGCCAGCAGACGACAGTTGGCCGCCTACGAGCAGTACTTC. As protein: CASRRQLAAYEQYF.

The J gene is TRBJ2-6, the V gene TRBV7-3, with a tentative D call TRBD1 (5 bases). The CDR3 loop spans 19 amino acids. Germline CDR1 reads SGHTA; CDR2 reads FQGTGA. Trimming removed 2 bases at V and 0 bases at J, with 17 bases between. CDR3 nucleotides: TGTGCCAGCAGCTTACGGGTCAAGGGGCACCACTCTGGGGCCAACGTCCTGACTTTC. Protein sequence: CASSLRVKGHHSGANVLTF. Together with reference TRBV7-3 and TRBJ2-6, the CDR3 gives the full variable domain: GAGVSQTPSNKVTEKGKYVELRCDPISGHTALYWYRQSLGQGPEFLIYFQGTGAADDSGLPNDRFFAVRPEGSVSTLKIQRTERGDSAVYLCASSLRVKGHHSGANVLTFGAGSRLTVL.

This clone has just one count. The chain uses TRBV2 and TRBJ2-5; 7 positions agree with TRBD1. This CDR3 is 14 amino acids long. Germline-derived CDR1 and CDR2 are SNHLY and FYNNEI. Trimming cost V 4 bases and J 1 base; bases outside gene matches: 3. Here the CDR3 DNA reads TGTGCCAGCAGTGGACAGGGCCCCCAAGAGACCCAGTACTTC. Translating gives CASSGQGPQETQYF.

The DNA of the CDR3 is TGCGCCAGCAGCCAAGATTTAGAGAGGGGGCCCATGAACACTGAAGCTTTCTTT. Translation: CASSQDLERGPMNTEAFF. The chain carries TRBV4-3 and TRBJ1-1, with TRBD1 identical over 7 bases. CDR1 and CDR2 from the germline V gene are LGHNA and YSLEER. This CDR3 spans 18 amino acids. The junction had 10 bases not matched to a gene; V was cut back by 0 bases and J by 0 bases.

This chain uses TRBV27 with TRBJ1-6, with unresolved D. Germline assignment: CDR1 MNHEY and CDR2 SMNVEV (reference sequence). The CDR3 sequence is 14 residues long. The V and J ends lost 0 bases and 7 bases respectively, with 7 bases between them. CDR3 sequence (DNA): TGTGCCAGCAGTTTATCGGCGCAGAATTCACCCCTCCACTTT. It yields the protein CASSLSAQNSPLHF.

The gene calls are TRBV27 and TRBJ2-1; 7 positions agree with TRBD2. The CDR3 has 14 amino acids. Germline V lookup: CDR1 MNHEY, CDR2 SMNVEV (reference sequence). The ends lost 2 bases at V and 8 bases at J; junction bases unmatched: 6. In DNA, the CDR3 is TGTGCCAGCAGTTTAAGGCCGGGGGGTTATGAGCAGTTCTTC. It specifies CASSLRPGGYEQFF.

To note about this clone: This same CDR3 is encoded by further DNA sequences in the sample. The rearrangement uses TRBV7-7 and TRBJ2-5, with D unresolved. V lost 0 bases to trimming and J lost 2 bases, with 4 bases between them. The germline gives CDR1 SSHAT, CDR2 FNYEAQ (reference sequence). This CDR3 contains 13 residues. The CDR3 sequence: CASSLARQETQYF. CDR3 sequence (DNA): TGTGCCAGCAGCTTAGCCCGTCAAGAGACCCAGTACTTC. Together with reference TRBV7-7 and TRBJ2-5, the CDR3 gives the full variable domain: GAGVSQSPRYKVTKRGQDVTLRCDPISSHATLYWYQQALGQGPEFLTYFNYEAQPDKSGLPSDRFSAERPEGSISTLTIQRTEQRDSAMYRCASSLARQETQYFGPGTRLLVL.

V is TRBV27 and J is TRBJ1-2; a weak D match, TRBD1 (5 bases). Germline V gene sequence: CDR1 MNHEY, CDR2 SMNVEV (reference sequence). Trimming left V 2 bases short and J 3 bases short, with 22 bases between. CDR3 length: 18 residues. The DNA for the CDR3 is TGTGCCAGCAGTTTACGGGCCCAAAGGGGTTCAGCCCACTATGGCTACACCTTC. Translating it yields CASSLRAQRGSAHYGYTF.

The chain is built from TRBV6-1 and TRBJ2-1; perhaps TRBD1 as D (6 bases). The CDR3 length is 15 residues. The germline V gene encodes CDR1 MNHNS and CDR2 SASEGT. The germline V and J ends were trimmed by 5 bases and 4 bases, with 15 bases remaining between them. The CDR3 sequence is CASSTYRDAYNEQFF. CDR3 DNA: TGTGCCAGCAGTACTTACAGGGATGCATACAATGAGCAGTTCTTC.

DNA of the CDR3: TGTGCTAGTGGTTTGGTCGGGGGGGCTGCAGGGACCCAGTACTTC. This translates into CASGLVGGAAGTQYF. The chain uses TRBV12-5 and TRBJ2-5, with 8 bases matching TRBD2. Germline CDR1 reads LGHNT; CDR2 reads FRNRAP. The CDR3 sequence is 15 residues long. The V segment lost 0 bases and the J segment 7 bases; nucleotides outside the gene matches: 7.

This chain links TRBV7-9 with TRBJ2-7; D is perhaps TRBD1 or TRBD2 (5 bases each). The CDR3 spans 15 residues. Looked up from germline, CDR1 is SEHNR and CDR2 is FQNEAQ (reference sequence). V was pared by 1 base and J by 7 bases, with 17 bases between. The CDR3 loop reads CASSLVAGGAGEQYF. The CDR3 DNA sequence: TGTGCCAGCAGCTTAGTTGCTGGGGGAGCAGGTGAGCAGTACTTC.